Listed below are T cell receptor beta chains from one sample, sequenced in a study of OX40 agonist ivuxolimab in advanced cancers. Sequencing was performed with immunoSEQ multiplex PCR; in TCRdb, only in-frame clones are kept and a portion is missing. The sample holds approximately 79,000 clones, 92% seen once. The material sequenced was CD4+ or CD8+ T cells sorted from blood, taken in a trial of the OX40 agonist ivuxolimab. These receptors were collected from an adult with an advanced solid tumor such as melanoma, head and neck, liver or kidney cancer. CDR3s include the opening cysteine and the closing phenylalanine or tryptophan. The D gene is left open where the match is weak. Where a row states a size, it is once, few, many or the class of an expanded clone; other rows omit it.

D,V,size,J,CDR3,DNA
TRBD1,TRBV7-9,NA,TRBJ2-3,CASSPRDSYTDTQYF,TGTGCCAGCAGCCCCCGGGACAGCTACACAGATACGCAGTATTTT
NA,TRBV27,NA,TRBJ1-1,CASVTGFEAFF,TGTGCCAGCGTCACGGGGTTTGAAGCTTTCTTT
NA,TRBV9,NA,TRBJ2-3,CASSVESGRTSTDTQYF,TGTGCCAGCAGCGTAGAGTCGGGCAGGACTAGCACAGATACGCAGTATTTT
NA,TRBV5-1,NA,TRBJ2-7,CASSLGSARSYEQYF,TGCGCCAGCAGCTTGGGCTCGGCAAGGTCCTACGAGCAGTACTTC
TRBD2,TRBV5-4,once,TRBJ2-5,CASSWQLAGLTETQYF,TGTGCCAGCAGCTGGCAGCTAGCGGGGCTTACGGAGACCCAGTACTTC
NA,TRBV6-6,NA,TRBJ2-2,CASTDRQGNGELFF,TGTGCCAGCACCGACAGGCAGGGTAACGGGGAGCTGTTTTTT
NA,TRBV6-4,NA,TRBJ1-5,CVRPTNQPQHF,TGTGTCCGCCCGACGAATCAGCCCCAGCATTTT
NA,TRBV4-1,NA,TRBJ1-5,CASSQDMGNQPQHF,TGCGCCAGCAGCCAAGATATGGGCAATCAGCCCCAGCATTTT
TRBD1,TRBV27,once,TRBJ2-1,CASSLPGGANNEQFF,TGTGCCAGCAGTTTGCCAGGGGGCGCGAACAATGAGCAGTTCTTC
NA,TRBV4-1,NA,TRBJ1-3,CASSSGLAENTIYF,TGCGCCAGCAGCTCCGGCTTGGCGGAAAACACCATATATTTT
NA,TRBV5-1,NA,TRBJ1-1,CASRQDTEAFF,TGCGCCAGCAGACAAGACACTGAAGCTTTCTTT
NA,TRBV19,once,TRBJ1-1,CASRSWGVAEAFF,TGTGCCAGTAGATCATGGGGGGTCGCTGAAGCTTTCTTT
NA,TRBV7-8,NA,TRBJ2-7,CASSARIGAYEQYF,TGTGCCAGCAGCGCTCGAATTGGAGCCTACGAGCAGTACTTC
TRBD1,TRBV4-3,NA,TRBJ1-6,CASSQGWGQGDSPLHF,TGCGCCAGCAGCCAAGGGTGGGGACAGGGGGATTCACCCCTCCACTTT
NA,TRBV27,NA,TRBJ2-4,CASSFVGAKNIQYF,TGTGCCAGCAGTTTTGTGGGGGCCAAAAACATTCAGTACTTC
NA,TRBV1,NA,TRBJ2-7,CTSSRTLTSGGPPSYEQYF,TGCACCAGCAGCCGAACACTGACTAGCGGGGGGCCCCCCTCCTACGAGCAGTACTTC
NA,TRBV5-4,NA,TRBJ1-2,CASSGGLPNYGYTF,TGTGCCAGTAGCGGGGGACTTCCTAACTATGGCTACACCTTC
TRBD2,TRBV6-9,NA,TRBJ2-1,CASSQTSGSYNEQFF,TGTGCCAGCAGTCAGACTAGCGGCTCCTACAATGAGCAGTTCTTC
TRBD1,TRBV5-1,NA,TRBJ1-4,CASSLRTGTNEKLFF,TGCGCCAGCAGCCTACGGACAGGGACTAATGAAAAACTGTTTTTT
TRBD1,TRBV30,NA,TRBJ1-1,CAWTPGQGSTEAFF,TGTGCCTGGACACCGGGACAGGGAAGCACTGAAGCTTTCTTT
NA,TRBV27,NA,TRBJ2-7,CASSLGRAAYEQYF,TGTGCCAGCAGTTTGGGGCGGGCGGCCTACGAGCAGTACTTC
TRBD2,TRBV15,NA,TRBJ2-1,CATLAGGRPEQFF,TGTGCCACCTTAGCGGGGGGGCGCCCTGAGCAGTTCTTC
NA,TRBV5-4,NA,TRBJ1-2,CASSLASEPNYGYTF,TGTGCCAGCAGCTTGGCCTCTGAGCCCAACTATGGCTACACCTTC
TRBD2,TRBV11-3,NA,TRBJ2-7,CASSPSSGGSTSYEQYF,TGTGCCAGCAGCCCCAGTTCGGGGGGATCTACCTCCTACGAGCAGTACTTC
NA,TRBV6-5,NA,TRBJ1-1,CASSYSEGPGGFF,TGTGCCAGCAGTTACTCCGAGGGGCCTGGGGGTTTCTTT
NA,TRBV18,NA,TRBJ1-6,CASSPGRGYPLHF,TGTGCCAGCTCACCTGGACGGGGCTACCCCCTCCACTTT
TRBD1,TRBV9,NA,TRBJ1-4,CASSGGQGAYEKLFF,TGTGCCAGCAGCGGCGGACAGGGGGCTTATGAAAAACTGTTTTTT
NA,TRBV11-2,NA,TRBJ2-7,CASSSPSSYEQYF,TGTGCCAGCAGCTCACCCAGCTCCTACGAGCAGTACTTC
NA,TRBV18,NA,TRBJ2-7,CASSLRDGLGEQYF,TGTGCCAGCTCACTCCGGGACGGATTGGGGGAGCAGTACTTC
TRBD1,TRBV9,NA,TRBJ2-1,CASSVKGAKVYDEQFF,TGTGCCAGCAGCGTAAAGGGGGCGAAGGTATACGATGAGCAGTTCTTC
NA,TRBV6-4,NA,TRBJ1-1,CASSDSVQGSTEAFF,TGTGCCAGCAGTGACTCGGTACAGGGAAGCACTGAAGCTTTCTTT
TRBD2,TRBV29-1,NA,TRBJ2-1,CSVEWSSGGSIF,TGCAGCGTTGAATGGTCGAGCGGGGGTTCGATCTTC
NA,TRBV27,NA,TRBJ2-7,CASSLAGTLSYEQYF,TGTGCCAGCAGTTTGGCCGGGACCCTATCCTACGAGCAGTACTTC
NA,TRBV9,NA,TRBJ2-7,CASSVDGEPYEQYF,TGTGCCAGCAGCGTAGATGGGGAGCCCTACGAGCAGTACTTC
TRBD1,TRBV4-3,NA,TRBJ1-2,CASSPQPAGGYGYTF,TGCGCCAGCAGCCCTCAGCCGGCAGGGGGTTATGGCTACACCTTC
NA,TRBV27,NA,TRBJ2-1,CASSVGGYNEQFF,TGTGCCAGCAGTGTGGGGGGCTACAATGAGCAGTTCTTC
NA,TRBV4-2,few,TRBJ2-2,CASSYIDGELFF,TGTGCCAGCAGCTATATAGACGGGGAGCTGTTTTTT
TRBD1,TRBV9,NA,TRBJ1-1,CASSYLTGTGATEAFF,TGTGCCAGCAGCTACCTAACCGGGACAGGGGCCACTGAAGCTTTCTTT
TRBD1,TRBV15,once,TRBJ1-2,CATSREQGDYGYTF,TGTGCCACCAGCAGAGAACAGGGGGACTATGGCTACACCTTC
TRBD2,TRBV27,NA,TRBJ2-7,CATFPTGGDSYEQYF,TGTGCCACCTTCCCCACTGGGGGGGATTCCTACGAGCAGTACTTC
NA,TRBV5-6,NA,TRBJ2-3,CASSLGPGLTDTQYF,TGTGCCAGCAGCTTGGGGCCGGGTCTTACAGATACGCAGTATTTT
NA,TRBV10-2,NA,TRBJ2-5,CATAGSVQETQYF,TGCGCCACCGCGGGGTCGGTTCAAGAGACCCAGTACTTC
NA,TRBV7-9,NA,TRBJ2-7,CASSLSGTPSYEQYF,TGTGCCAGCAGCTTATCCGGGACACCCTCCTACGAGCAGTACTTC
NA,TRBV7-2,NA,TRBJ1-2,CASSGYGYTF,TGTGCCAGCAGCGGGTATGGCTACACCTTC
NA,TRBV7-9,once,TRBJ2-1,CASSLVRGADNEQFF,TGTGCCAGCAGCTTAGTGCGGGGCGCGGACAATGAGCAGTTCTTC
NA,TRBV29-1,once,TRBJ2-7,CSVLRPAGEQYF,TGCAGCGTCCTGAGACCCGCGGGAGAGCAGTACTTC
NA,TRBV6-1,NA,TRBJ1-5,CASSYRQPQHF,TGTGCCAGCAGTTACAGACAGCCCCAGCATTTT
TRBD2,TRBV9,NA,TRBJ2-4,CASSVPVAGGSPIQYF,TGTGCCAGCAGCGTCCCAGTGGCGGGGGGTAGCCCCATTCAGTACTTC